This entry concerns a single T cell receptor beta chain. Method: immunoSEQ multiplex PCR; TCRdb's copy keeps in-frame clones and lacks some. Of fewer than 85,000 clones in the sample, about 95% were seen once. The record originates from a study of cytomegalovirus exposure and HLA in healthy donors. This receptor was taken from a woman aged 18-29 years in good health and CMV-seronegative. Material: PBMCs.

The CDR3 DNA reads as TGCGCCAGCAGCTTGTACAGGGGCGGAAACACCATATATTTT. This gives the protein CASSLYRGGNTIYF. The chain couples TRBV5-1 to TRBJ1-3; 7 bases align to TRBD1. J gave up 4 bases and V 1 base, and 2 bases lay outside the gene matches. This CDR3 spans 14 amino acids. Germline assignment: CDR1 SGHRS and CDR2 YFSETQ.